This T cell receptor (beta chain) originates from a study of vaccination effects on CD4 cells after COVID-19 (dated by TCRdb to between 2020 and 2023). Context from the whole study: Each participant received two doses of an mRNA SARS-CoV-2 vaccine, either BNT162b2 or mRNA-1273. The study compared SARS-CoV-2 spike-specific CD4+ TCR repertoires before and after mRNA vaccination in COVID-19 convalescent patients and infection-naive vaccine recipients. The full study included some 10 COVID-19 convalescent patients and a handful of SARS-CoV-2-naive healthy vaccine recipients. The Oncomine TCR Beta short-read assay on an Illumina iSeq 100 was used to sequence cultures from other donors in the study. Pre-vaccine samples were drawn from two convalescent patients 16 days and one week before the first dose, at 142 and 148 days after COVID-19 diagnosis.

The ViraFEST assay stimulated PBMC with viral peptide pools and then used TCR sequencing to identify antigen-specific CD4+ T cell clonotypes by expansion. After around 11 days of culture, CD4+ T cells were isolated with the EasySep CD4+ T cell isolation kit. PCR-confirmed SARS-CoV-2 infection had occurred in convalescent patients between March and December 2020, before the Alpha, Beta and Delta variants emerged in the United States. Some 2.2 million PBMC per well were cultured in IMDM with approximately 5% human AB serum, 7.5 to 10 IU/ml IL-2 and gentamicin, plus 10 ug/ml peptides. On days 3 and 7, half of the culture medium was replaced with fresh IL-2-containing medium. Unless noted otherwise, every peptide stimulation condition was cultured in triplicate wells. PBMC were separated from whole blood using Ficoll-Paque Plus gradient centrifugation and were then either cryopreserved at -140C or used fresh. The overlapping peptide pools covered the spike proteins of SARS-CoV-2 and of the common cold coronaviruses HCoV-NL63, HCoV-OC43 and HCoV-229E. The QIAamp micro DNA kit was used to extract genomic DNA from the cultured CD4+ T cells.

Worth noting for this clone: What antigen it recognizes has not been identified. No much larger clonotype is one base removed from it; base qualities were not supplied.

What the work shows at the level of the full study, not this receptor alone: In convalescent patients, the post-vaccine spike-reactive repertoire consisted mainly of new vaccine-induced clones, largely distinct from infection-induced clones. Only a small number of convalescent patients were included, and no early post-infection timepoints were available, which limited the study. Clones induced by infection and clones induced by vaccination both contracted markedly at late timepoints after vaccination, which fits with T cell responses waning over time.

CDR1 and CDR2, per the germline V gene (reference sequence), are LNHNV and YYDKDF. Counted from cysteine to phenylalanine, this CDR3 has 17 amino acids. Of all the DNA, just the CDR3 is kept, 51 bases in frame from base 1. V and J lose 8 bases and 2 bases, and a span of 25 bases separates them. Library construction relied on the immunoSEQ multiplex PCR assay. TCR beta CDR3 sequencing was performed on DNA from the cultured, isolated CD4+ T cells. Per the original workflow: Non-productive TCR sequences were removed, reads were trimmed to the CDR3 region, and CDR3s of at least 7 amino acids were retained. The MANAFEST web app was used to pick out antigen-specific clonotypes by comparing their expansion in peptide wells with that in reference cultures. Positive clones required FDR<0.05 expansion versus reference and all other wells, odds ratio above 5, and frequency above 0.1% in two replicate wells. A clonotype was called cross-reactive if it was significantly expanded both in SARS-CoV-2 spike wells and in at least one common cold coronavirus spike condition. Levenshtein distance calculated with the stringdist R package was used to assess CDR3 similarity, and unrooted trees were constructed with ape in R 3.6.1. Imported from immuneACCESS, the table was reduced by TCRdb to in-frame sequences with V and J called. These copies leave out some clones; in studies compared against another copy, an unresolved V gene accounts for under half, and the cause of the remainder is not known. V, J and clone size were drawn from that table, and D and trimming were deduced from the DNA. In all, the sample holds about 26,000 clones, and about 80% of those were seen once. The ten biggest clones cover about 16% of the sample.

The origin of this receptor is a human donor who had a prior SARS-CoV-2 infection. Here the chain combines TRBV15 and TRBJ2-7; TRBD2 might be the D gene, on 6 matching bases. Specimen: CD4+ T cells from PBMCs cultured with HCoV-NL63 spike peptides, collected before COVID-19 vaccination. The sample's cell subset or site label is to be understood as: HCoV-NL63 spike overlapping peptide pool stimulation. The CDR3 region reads CATPPLKAEGFPYEQYF. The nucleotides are TGTGCCACCCCCCCCCTTAAGGCGGAGGGATTCCCCTACGAGCAGTACTTC.